These 15 T cell receptor beta chains originate from one sample sequenced in a study of T cell responses to AZD1222 COVID-19 vaccine. Using immunoSEQ multiplex PCR, the repertoire was profiled, and TCRdb retains in-frame clones only, with some absent. The profile shows more than 85,000 clones, around 93% of them singletons. Sample: peripheral blood, taken 28 days after the second AZD1222 dose. The source is an adult who received the AZD1222 COVID-19 vaccine.

V and J are TRBV2 and TRBJ1-2; the D gene is possibly TRBD1 (5 bases). The CDR3 is 12 amino acids. Trimming pared 5 bases from V and 6 bases from J, leaving 10 bases between. Germline V CDR1 and CDR2: SNHLY, FYNNEI. CDR3 protein: CASSWGPNGYTF. The DNA for the CDR3 is TGTGCCAGCAGTTGGGGACCGAATGGCTACACCTTC.

This chain connects TRBV7-9 to TRBJ2-5; D unresolved. V gave up 4 bases and J gave up 4 bases, with 4 bases separating them. This CDR3 contains 11 residues. CDR1 is SEHNR and CDR2 is FQNEAQ in the germline V gene (reference sequence). As DNA, the CDR3 is TGTGCCAGCAGCTCCGGAGAGACCCAGTACTTC. This codes for CASSSGETQYF.

The V gene is TRBV2, the J gene TRBJ1-2; 9 bases align to TRBD1. The CDR3 length is 15 residues. CDR1 is SNHLY and CDR2 is FYNNEI in the germline V gene. V trimming: 6 bases; J trimming: 4 bases; junction bases outside the gene matches: 9. The CDR3 DNA is TGTGCCAGCAGCGAGGGACAGGGAACCTCCTATGGCTACACCTTC. Translated, it gives CASSEGQGTSYGYTF.

This chain uses TRBV7-9 with TRBJ1-2; a weak D match, TRBD1 (5 bases). The V gene's germline CDR1 is SEHNR and CDR2 FQNEAQ (reference sequence). CDR3 length: 15 residues. V shed 3 bases and J shed 1 base, with 12 bases lying between them. Written as DNA, the CDR3 is TGTGCCAGCAGCTTGGCGACGGGGGATAACTATGGCTACACCTTC. This codes for CASSLATGDNYGYTF.

This chain uses TRBV6-4 with TRBJ2-1, with 9 bases identical to TRBD2. Losses at the gene ends were 6 bases for V and 4 bases for J; bases not matched to a gene: 7. The CDR3 has 15 amino acids. CDR1 is MRHNA, CDR2 SNTAGT, per germline. The CDR3 nucleotides are TGTGCCAGCAGCGAGAGACTAGCGGCGTACAATGAGCAGTTCTTC. Translating it yields CASSERLAAYNEQFF.

The V call is TRBV4-1, the J call TRBJ1-2; the D is unclear. With 4 bases removed from V and 5 bases from J, the gap between germline ends came to 17 bases. Germline values: CDR1 MGHRA, CDR2 YSYEKL. The CDR3 extends over 15 amino acids. The CDR3 is CASSPSEDSGYGYTF. Here the CDR3 DNA reads TGCGCCAGCAGCCCGAGCGAGGATTCAGGATATGGCTACACCTTC.

This clone was seen a handful of times. V is TRBV7-9 and J is TRBJ1-2; 8 positions agree with TRBD1. Germline lookup yields CDR1 SEHNR and CDR2 FQNEAQ (reference sequence). This CDR3 is 14 amino acids long. The trim removed 4 bases at V and 9 bases at J, leaving 10 bases unmatched. CDR3 region: CASSSGQALIRYTF. As DNA, the CDR3 is TGTGCCAGCAGCTCGGGACAGGCCCTCATCCGCTACACCTTC.

This chain links TRBV5-6 with TRBJ2-6; D may be TRBD2 (5 bases). The germline V gene has CDR1 SGHDT and CDR2 YYEEEE. Deletions cut 0 bases from V and 2 bases from J, with 9 bases between. The CDR3 spans 16 residues. The CDR3 DNA sequence: TGTGCCAGCAGCTTGGTCTCCGGGGCTGGGGCCAACGTCCTGACTTTC. Its translation: CASSLVSGAGANVLTF. The variable domain in full, with the rest retrieved from reference TRBV5-6 and TRBJ2-6, is DAGVTQSPTHLIKTRGQQVTLRCSPKSGHDTVSWYQQALGQGPQFIFQYYEEEERQRGNFPDRFSGHQFPNYSSELNVNALLLGDSALYLCASSLVSGAGANVLTFGAGSRLTVL.

This chain joins TRBV19 and TRBJ1-5; D is unclear. This CDR3 is built from 13 residues. V lost 11 bases and J lost 4, with 15 bases in between. The germline gives CDR1 LNHDA, CDR2 SQIVND (reference sequence). The CDR3 loop is CASGEVRNQPQHF. CDR3 nucleotide sequence: TGTGCCTCAGGAGAGGTACGTAATCAGCCCCAGCATTTT.

The gene calls are TRBV12-5 and TRBJ1-6; D remains ambiguous. V lost 0 bases to trimming and J lost 14 bases, with 14 bases between them. This CDR3 contains 14 residues. Looked up from germline, CDR1 is LGHNT and CDR2 is FRNRAP. The CDR3 region has the DNA TGTGCTAGTGGTTTGGTTCCAACGCGTATTGCCCTCCACTTT. It encodes CASGLVPTRIALHF.

The gene calls are TRBV6-5 and TRBJ1-3; D is uncertain. CDR3 length equals 15 residues. V dropped 0 bases and J dropped 4 bases, with 10 bases sitting between them. Germline assignment: CDR1 MNHEY and CDR2 SVGAGI. CDR3 nucleotides: TGTGCCAGCAGTTACTCGAAGGGAATCGGAAACACCATATATTTT. Translating it yields CASSYSKGIGNTIYF.

The chain has TRBV5-6 and TRBJ1-6; 7 nucleotides match TRBD1. The CDR3 is made up of 14 amino acids. Per the germline V gene, CDR1 is SGHDT and CDR2 is YYEEEE. V gave up 5 bases and J gave up 8 bases; unmatched junction bases: 7. The CDR3 reads CASSTGTEHSPLHF. The DNA for the CDR3 is TGTGCCAGCAGTACCGGGACAGAGCATTCACCCCTCCACTTT.

V gene TRBV12-5 combines with J gene TRBJ2-7; 10 bases fit TRBD1. This CDR3 has 14 residues. The germline V gene encodes CDR1 LGHNT and CDR2 FRNRAP. Losses at the gene ends were 6 bases for V and 7 bases for J; bases not matched to a gene: 9. As DNA, the CDR3 is TGTGCTAGTGGCCATGACAGGGGGCCGAGGGAGCAGTACTTC. Its translation is CASGHDRGPREQYF.

The chain employs TRBV6-5 and TRBJ2-1; TRBD2 matches 7 bases. CDR3 length: 13 residues. Per the germline V gene, CDR1 is MNHEY and CDR2 is SVGAGI. V trimming: 0 bases; J trimming: 10 bases; junction bases outside the gene matches: 3. The CDR3 region has the DNA TGTGCCAGCAGTTACTCGGCGGGACTAGAGCAGTTCTTC. As protein: CASSYSAGLEQFF.

This clone is a singleton in its sample. The V gene is TRBV5-1, the J gene TRBJ1-2; D gene uncertain. Trimming pared 0 bases from V and 0 bases from J, leaving 9 bases between. Per the germline V gene, CDR1 is SGHRS and CDR2 is YFSETQ. The CDR3 is 15 residues long. The CDR3 DNA reads as TGCGCCAGCAGCTTGGCCCCGGGAACTAACTATGGCTACACCTTC. Its protein product is CASSLAPGTNYGYTF.